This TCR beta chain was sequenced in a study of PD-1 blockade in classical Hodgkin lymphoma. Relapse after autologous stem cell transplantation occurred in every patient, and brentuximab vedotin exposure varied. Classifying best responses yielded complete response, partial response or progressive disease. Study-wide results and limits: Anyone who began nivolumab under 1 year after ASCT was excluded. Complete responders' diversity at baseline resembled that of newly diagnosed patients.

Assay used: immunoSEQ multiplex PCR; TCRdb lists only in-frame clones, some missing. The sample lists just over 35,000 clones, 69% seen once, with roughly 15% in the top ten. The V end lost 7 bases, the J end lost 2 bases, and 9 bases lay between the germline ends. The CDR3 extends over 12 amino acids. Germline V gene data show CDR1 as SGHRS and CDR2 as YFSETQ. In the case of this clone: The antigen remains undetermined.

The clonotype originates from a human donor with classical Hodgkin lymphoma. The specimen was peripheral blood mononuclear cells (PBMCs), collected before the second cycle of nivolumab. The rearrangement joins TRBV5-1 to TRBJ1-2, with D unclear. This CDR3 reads CASRTQNYGYTF. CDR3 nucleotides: TGCGCCAGCCGGACCCAAAACTATGGCTACACCTTC.